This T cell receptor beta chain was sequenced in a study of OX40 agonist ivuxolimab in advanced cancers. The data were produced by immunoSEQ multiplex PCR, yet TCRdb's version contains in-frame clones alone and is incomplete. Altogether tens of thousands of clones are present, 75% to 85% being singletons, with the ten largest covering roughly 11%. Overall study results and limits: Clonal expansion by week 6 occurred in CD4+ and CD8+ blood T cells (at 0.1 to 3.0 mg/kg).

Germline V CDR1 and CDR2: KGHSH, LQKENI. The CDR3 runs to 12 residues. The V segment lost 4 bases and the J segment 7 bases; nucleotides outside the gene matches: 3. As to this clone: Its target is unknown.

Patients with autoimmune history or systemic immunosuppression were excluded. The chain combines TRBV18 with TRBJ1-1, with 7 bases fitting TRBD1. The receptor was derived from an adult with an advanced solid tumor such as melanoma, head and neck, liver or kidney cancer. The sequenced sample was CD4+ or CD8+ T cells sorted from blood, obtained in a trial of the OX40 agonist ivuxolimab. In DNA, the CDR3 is TGTGCCAGCTCACAAGGGGGCTTTGAAGCTTTCTTT. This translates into CASSQGGFEAFF.